One sample yielded the 25 T cell receptor beta chains listed below, sequenced in a study of breast tumors, draining lymph nodes, adjacent tissues. Axillary draining lymph nodes of breast cancer patients supplied the node samples. In TCRdb, the multiplex PCR reads were re-called with MiXCR into one record per CDR3 protein. The sample lists approximately 170,000 distinct CDR3 sequences, around a third seen once, with approximately 4.3% in the top ten. The sample was axillary lymph node tissue. All receptors derive from a female donor with breast cancer. Some clones in this sample may be carry-over from other donors' samples.

The table lists this clonotype with many counts. The chain combines TRBV20-1 with TRBJ2-5; 11 nucleotides align to TRBD2. With V trimmed by 1 base and J by 0 bases, 10 bases remained unmatched. The CDR3 has 18 residues. Germline CDR1 is DFQATT and CDR2 is SNEGSKA (reference sequence). CDR3 region: CSARGALLAGGYQETQYF. The CDR3 bases are TGCAGTGCTAGAGGTGCCCTCCTAGCGGGGGGTTACCAAGAGACCCAGTACTTC.

At least ten counts were recorded for this clonotype. The V call is TRBV13, the J call TRBJ2-3; D may be TRBD2 (5 bases). V lost 2 bases, J lost 0 bases, and 15 bases lay in between. CDR3 length equals 17 residues. CDR1 is PRHDT, CDR2 FYEKMQ, per germline (reference sequence). Here the CDR3 DNA reads TGTGCCAGCAGCTTATCTTGGAGCGGAGATAGCACAGATACGCAGTATTTT. Its protein is CASSLSWSGDSTDTQYF.

As for this clonotype: This sequence may be a read error, since a much larger clone differs from it by one base. The V and J genes are TRBV18 and TRBJ2-6; the D is unclear. The CDR3 length is 15 residues. Germline CDR1 and CDR2: KGHSH and LQKENI. V was cut by 1 base and J by 0 bases, with 4 bases left in between. CDR3 bases: TGTGCCAGCTCACCACTCACCTCTGGGGCCAACGTCCTGACTTTC. Its translation: CASSPLTSGANVLTF.

Comments on this clonotype: This sequence may be a read error, since a much larger clone differs from it by one base. V gene TRBV7-9 combines with J gene TRBJ1-2, with D tentatively TRBD1 (5 bases). The CDR3 is made up of 15 amino acids. Germline CDR1 reads SEHNR; CDR2 reads FQNEAQ (reference sequence). CDR3 in amino acids: CASSLVLIRDYGYPF. DNA of the CDR3: TGTGCCAGCAGCTTAGTACTCATAAGGGACTATGGCTACCCCTTC.

This clonotype was picked up many times. The chain carries TRBV12-3 or TRBV12-4 and TRBJ2-1; D not certain. The V end lost 7 bases, the J end lost 3 bases, and 13 bases lay between the germline ends. This CDR3 contains 14 residues. The CDR3 sequence is CASISRAGYNEQFF. The CDR3 nucleotides are TGTGCCAGCATTTCTAGGGCTGGCTACAATGAGCAGTTCTTC.

This clonotype has more than one count but fewer than ten. The V gene is TRBV10-3, the J gene TRBJ1-5; TRBD1 agrees at 9 bases. Trimming cost V 8 bases and J 4 bases; bases outside gene matches: 3. Germline CDR1 and CDR2: ENHRY and SYGVKD. CDR3 length: 13 residues. The CDR3 loop is CAIPGQGNQPQHF. The CDR3 DNA reads as TGTGCCATCCCCGGACAGGGGAATCAGCCCCAGCATTTT.

Note on this clonotype: A read error may be the cause here, since a much bigger clone is one base away. The chain recombines TRBV7-2 with TRBJ2-7; D is unclear. V lost 2 bases and J lost 2, with 10 bases in between. Germline V gives CDR1 SGHTA, CDR2 FQGNSA. The CDR3 is 14 amino acids. The CDR3, as DNA: TGTGCCAGCAGCTTAAGTAATCAGACCTACGAGCAGTACTTC. It is translated as CASSLSNQTYEQYF.

Notes on this clonotype: A much larger clone lies one base from this, so it may be a read error. The V call is TRBV6-6, the J call TRBJ1-4; no definite D call. CDR1 and CDR2 (germline): MNHNY, SVGAGI (reference sequence). The CDR3 is 13 residues long. The CDR3 loop reads CASSGQVRENLFF. Here the CDR3 DNA reads TGTGCCAGCTCCGGGCAGGTCCGAGAAAACCTGTTTTTT.

About this clonotype: Possible read error: a much larger clone is one base away. This chain joins TRBV9 and TRBJ2-7, with D possibly matching TRBD2 (7 bases). The CDR3 totals 15 residues. Germline loops: CDR1 SGDLS, CDR2 YYNGEE. This chain's CDR3 is CTSSVEGEGRDEQYF. Here the CDR3 DNA reads TGTACCAGCAGCGTAGAGGGGGAGGGTAGGGACGAGCAGTACTTC.

There are many counts of this clonotype. The chain combines TRBV5-6 with TRBJ1-4, with D unresolved. V lost 1 base and J lost 0, with 7 bases in between. CDR1 is SGHDT, CDR2 YYEEEE, per germline. The CDR3 sequence is 15 residues long. CDR3 bases: TGTGCCAGCAGCTTGTTGGAAACAACTAATGAAAAACTGTTTTTT. This sequence encodes CASSLLETTNEKLFF. The variable domain in full, completed from reference TRBV5-6 and TRBJ1-4, reads DAGVTQSPTHLIKTRGQQVTLRCSPKSGHDTVSWYQQALGQGPQFIFQYYEEEERQRGNFPDRFSGHQFPNYSSELNVNALLLGDSALYLCASSLLETTNEKLFFGSGTQLSVL.

Turning to this clonotype: Here the CDR3 omits its conserved ending phenylalanine or tryptophan, so a read error is the likely source. The rearrangement uses TRBV7-2 and TRBJ2-2, with D perhaps matching TRBD1 (11 bases). Germline V gene data show CDR1 as SGHTA and CDR2 as FQGNSA. The CDR3 has 14 residues. The CDR3: CASSPTSGTGGLFL. In DNA, the CDR3 is TGTGCCAGCAGTCCTACTAGCGGGACAGGGGGGCTGTTTCTT.

This clonotype occurred a few times. With a much larger clone just one base away, this may be a read error. The V gene is TRBV7-2, the J gene TRBJ2-2, with 11 bases lining up with TRBD2. Trimming took 6 bases from V and 6 from J; bases not matched to a gene: 6. CDR1 and CDR2 (germline): SGHTA, FQGNSA. The CDR3 extends over 15 amino acids. This CDR3 reads CASRLAGVLAGELFF. For the CDR3, the DNA is TGTGCCAGCAGACTAGCGGGAGTTCTCGCCGGGGAGCTGTTTTTT.

The gene calls are TRBV20-1 and TRBJ1-2; D is possibly TRBD1 (5 bases). The CDR3 has 12 amino acids. V was cut by 8 bases and J by 3 bases, with 13 bases left in between. The germline V gene encodes CDR1 DFQATT and CDR2 SNEGSKA (reference sequence). DNA of the CDR3: TGCAGTTTTGCGGGACGGTACTATGGCTACACCTTC. This translates into CSFAGRYYGYTF.

There are many counts of this clonotype. The chain combines TRBV30 with TRBJ1-4, with D hard to call. Between the trimmed V and J ends, which lost 1 base and 4 bases, there was a span of 13 bases. Germline-derived CDR1 and CDR2 are GTSNPN and SVGIG (reference sequence). This CDR3 is built from 15 residues. This CDR3 is CAWSEGVLSNEKLFF. CDR3 DNA: TGTGCCTGGAGTGAAGGTGTTCTCAGTAATGAAAAACTGTTTTTT.

Points on this clonotype: This clone may be a read error of a much larger clone one base away. This chain uses TRBV7-9 with TRBJ2-5; D might be TRBD2 (5 bases). The length of the CDR3 is 17 residues. The V gene's germline CDR1 is SEHNR and CDR2 FQNEAQ (reference sequence). The CDR3 DNA sequence: TGTGCCAGCAGCACTATCCCCCTCCGGGGTATCCAAGAGCCCCAGTACTTC. It translates to CASSTIPLRGIQEPQYF. Variable domain in full (rest from reference TRBV7-9 and TRBJ2-5): DTGVSQNPRHKITKRGQNVTFRCDPISEHNRLYWYRQTLGQGPEFLTYFQNEAQLEKSRLLSDRFSAERPKGSFSTLEIQRTEQGDSAMYLCASSTIPLRGIQEPQYFGPGTRLLVL.

This clonotype was seen at least ten times. The rearrangement links TRBV20-1 to TRBJ2-1; D possibly matches TRBD1 or TRBD2 (7 bases each). This CDR3 comprises 16 residues. V was clipped by 0 bases and J by 7 bases, with 19 bases between them. CDR1 and CDR2 from the germline V gene are DFQATT and SNEGSKA (reference sequence). Here the CDR3 DNA reads TGCAGTGCTAGAGAGTACAGGGGAGGGGAGGTGAATGAGCAGTTCTTC. It is translated as CSAREYRGGEVNEQFF.

The sample holds many counts of this clonotype. The CDR3 reads CASSFGNTYEQYF. The CDR3 DNA is TGTGCCAGCAGTTTCGGCAACACCTACGAGCAGTACTTC. The gene calls are TRBV11-2 and TRBJ2-7; D uncertain. Looked up from germline, CDR1 is SGHAT and CDR2 is FQNNGV. The ends were cut back, 6 bases at V and 2 bases at J, with 11 bases in the middle. The CDR3 is 13 residues long.

This clonotype was counted at least ten times. The CDR3, as DNA: TGTGCCATCAGTGACAATTCAGCAGATACGCAGTATTTT. Protein: CAISDNSADTQYF. The gene calls are TRBV10-3 and TRBJ2-3; no clear D. V was clipped by 3 bases and J by 4 bases, with 8 bases between them. The CDR3 is made up of 13 amino acids. Germline V gene sequence: CDR1 ENHRY, CDR2 SYGVKD.

This clonotype was picked up many times. This chain links TRBV11-2 with TRBJ2-7, with 8 bases aligning to TRBD1. CDR1 is SGHAT and CDR2 is FQNNGV in the germline V gene. The CDR3 spans 15 residues. With 5 bases clipped from V and 1 base from J, the junction kept 7 bases outside the gene matches. The CDR3 coding sequence is TGTGCCAGCAGCGCCGGGACAGGAATATCCTACGAGCAGTACTTC. As protein: CASSAGTGISYEQYF. The variable domain in full, with the rest retrieved from reference TRBV11-2 and TRBJ2-7, is EAGVAQSPRYKIIEKRQSVAFWCNPISGHATLYWYQQILGQGPKLLIQFQNNGVVDDSQLPKDRFSAERLKGVDSTLKIQPAKLEDSAVYLCASSAGTGISYEQYFGPGTRLTVT.

Comment on this clonotype: This likely comes from a read error, as the CDR3 has no conserved phenylalanine or tryptophan at its end. The rearrangement joins TRBV3-1 to TRBJ2-7, with 10 bases fitting TRBD2. Germline lookup yields CDR1 LGHDT and CDR2 YNNKEL (reference sequence). There are 19 residues in the CDR3. The V and J ends lost 0 bases and 6 bases, in that order; junction bases with no gene match: 17. The CDR3 here is CASSQDLRQLAGINPEQYL. The CDR3, as DNA: TGTGCCAGCAGCCAAGATCTTAGGCAACTAGCGGGAATCAATCCCGAGCAGTACCTC.

At least ten counts were recorded for this clonotype. The chain combines TRBV4-2 with TRBJ2-7; 8 nucleotides agree with TRBD2. V shed 4 bases, J shed 5 bases, and the junction held 16 bases outside the gene matches. Germline CDR1 reads LGHNA; CDR2 reads YNFKEQ. This CDR3 is built from 17 residues. CDR3 sequence reads: CASSPSRGAGGSHEQYF. The CDR3 bases are TGTGCCAGCAGCCCCTCACGGGGCGCGGGGGGTTCCCACGAGCAGTACTTC.

This clonotype was recorded many times. V and J are TRBV5-8 and TRBJ2-7; 7 nucleotides agree with TRBD1. The J segment lost 3 bases and the V segment lost 1 base, leaving 10 bases of the junction unmatched. This CDR3 contains 16 residues. Germline V lookup: CDR1 SGHTS, CDR2 YDEGEE. CDR3: CASSLSPTGAIYEQYF. The CDR3 bases are TGTGCCAGCAGCTTGTCCCCTACAGGGGCCATCTACGAGCAGTACTTC.

This clonotype was recorded at least ten times. This chain joins TRBV6-5 and TRBJ2-3, with D perhaps matching TRBD1 (6 bases). Trimming took off 8 bases at V and 6 bases at J, with 18 bases between the two ends. There are 14 residues in the CDR3. Germline-derived CDR1 and CDR2 are MNHEY and SVGAGI. The CDR3 region has the DNA TGTGCCAGCCACCTAGGGGGAACAGCGGATACGCAGTATTTT. It specifies CASHLGGTADTQYF.

This clonotype has more than one count but fewer than ten. With a much larger clone just one base away, this may be a read error. The chain is built from TRBV9 and TRBJ2-7; 9 bases match TRBD1. The CDR3 covers 15 residues. The germline gives CDR1 SGDLS, CDR2 YYNGEE. CDR3 DNA: TGTGCCTGCAGCCCTACGGGACAGGGAGTCTACGAGCAGTACTTC. The encoded protein is CACSPTGQGVYEQYF.

On this clonotype: This clone may be a read error of a much larger clone one base away. The chain uses TRBV7-9 and TRBJ2-1; possibly TRBD1 for D (5 bases). This CDR3 spans 13 amino acids. Per the germline V gene, CDR1 is SEHNR and CDR2 is FQNEAQ (reference sequence). In DNA form, the CDR3 reads TGTACCAGCAGCTTAGGAGTCAGGGAAAAGCAGTTCTTC. It translates to CTSSLGVREKQFF.